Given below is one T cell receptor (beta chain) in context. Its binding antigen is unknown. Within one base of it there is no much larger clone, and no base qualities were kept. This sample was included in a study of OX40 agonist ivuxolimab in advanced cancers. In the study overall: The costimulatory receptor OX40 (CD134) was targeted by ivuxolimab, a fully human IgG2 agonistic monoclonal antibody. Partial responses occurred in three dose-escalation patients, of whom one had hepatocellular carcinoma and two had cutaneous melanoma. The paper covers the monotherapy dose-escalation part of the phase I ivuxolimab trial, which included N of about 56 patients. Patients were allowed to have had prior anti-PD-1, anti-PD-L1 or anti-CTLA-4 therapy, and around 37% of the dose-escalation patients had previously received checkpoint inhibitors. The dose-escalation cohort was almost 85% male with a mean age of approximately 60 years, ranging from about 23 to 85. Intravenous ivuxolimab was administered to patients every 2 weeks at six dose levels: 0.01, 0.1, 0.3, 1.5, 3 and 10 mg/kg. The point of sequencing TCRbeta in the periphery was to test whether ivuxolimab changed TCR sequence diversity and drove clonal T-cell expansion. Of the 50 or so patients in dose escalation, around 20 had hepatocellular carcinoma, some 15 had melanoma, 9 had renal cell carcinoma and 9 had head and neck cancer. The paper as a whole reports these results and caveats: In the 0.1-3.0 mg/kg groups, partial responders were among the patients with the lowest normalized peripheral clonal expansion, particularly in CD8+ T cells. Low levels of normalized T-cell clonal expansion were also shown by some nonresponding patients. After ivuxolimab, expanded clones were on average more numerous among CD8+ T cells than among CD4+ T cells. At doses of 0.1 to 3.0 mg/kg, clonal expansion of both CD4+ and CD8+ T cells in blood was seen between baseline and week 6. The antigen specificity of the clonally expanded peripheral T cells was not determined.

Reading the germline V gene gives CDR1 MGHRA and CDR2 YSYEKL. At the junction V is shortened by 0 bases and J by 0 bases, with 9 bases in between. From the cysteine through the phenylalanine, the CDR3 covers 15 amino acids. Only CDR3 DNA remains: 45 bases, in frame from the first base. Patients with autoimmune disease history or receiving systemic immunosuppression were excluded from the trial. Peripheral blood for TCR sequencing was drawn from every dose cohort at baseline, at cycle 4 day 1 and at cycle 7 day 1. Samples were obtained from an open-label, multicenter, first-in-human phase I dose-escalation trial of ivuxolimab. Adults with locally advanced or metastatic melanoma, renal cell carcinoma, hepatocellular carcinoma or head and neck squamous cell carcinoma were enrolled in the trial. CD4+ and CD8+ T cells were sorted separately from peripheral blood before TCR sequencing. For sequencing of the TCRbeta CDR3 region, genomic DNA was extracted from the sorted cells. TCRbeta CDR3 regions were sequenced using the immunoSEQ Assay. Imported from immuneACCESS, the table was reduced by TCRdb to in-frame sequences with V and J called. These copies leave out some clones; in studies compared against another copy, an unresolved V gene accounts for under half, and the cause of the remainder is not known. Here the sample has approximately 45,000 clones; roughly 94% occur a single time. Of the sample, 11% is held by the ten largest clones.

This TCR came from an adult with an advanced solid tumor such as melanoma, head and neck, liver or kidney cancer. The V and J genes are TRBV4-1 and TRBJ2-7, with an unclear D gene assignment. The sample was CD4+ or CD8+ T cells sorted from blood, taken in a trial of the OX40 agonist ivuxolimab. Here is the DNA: TGCGCCAGCAGCCAAGATCCCAGCCTCTCCTACGAGCAGTACTTC. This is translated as CASSQDPSLSYEQYF.